These 11 T cell receptor beta chains originate from one sample sequenced in a study of Tregs in tolerant kidney transplant recipients. Sequencing used immunoSEQ multiplex PCR; TCRdb keeps in-frame clones, though not all of them. The repertoire holds some 20,000 clones, with roughly 65% as singletons. The antigens of these receptors remain unknown. The sequenced material came from Tregs from blood cultured with allogeneic cells. These receptors originate from a human donor in good health.

V usage is TRBV29-1 and J usage is TRBJ1-5; the D gene is possibly TRBD1 (6 bases). This CDR3 region has 15 residues. CDR1 and CDR2 from the germline V gene are SQVTM and ANQGSEA. Trimming took 5 bases from V and 2 from J, leaving 16 bases between them. In DNA, the CDR3 is TGCAGCGTTCTGGTGGGGGCGTCTGGCAATCAGCCCCAGCATTTT. Translation gives CSVLVGASGNQPQHF.

The rearrangement links TRBV6-5 to TRBJ2-2; 8 bases map to TRBD2. CDR1 and CDR2 from the germline V gene are MNHEY and SVGAGI. There are 15 residues in the CDR3. V dropped 8 bases and J dropped 1; count of bases not matched to a gene: 6. The CDR3 is CASSRGGWNTGELFF. DNA of the CDR3: TGTGCCAGCTCCCGGGGGGGCTGGAACACCGGGGAGCTGTTTTTT.

The chain employs TRBV6-1 and TRBJ2-7; D could derive from TRBD1 or TRBD2 (5 bases each). The CDR3 totals 14 residues. In germline, CDR1 is MNHNS, CDR2 SASEGT. The V and J ends lost 5 bases and 2 bases respectively, with 13 bases between them. In DNA, the CDR3 is TGTGCCAGCAGTCGCCGGGACGGCGCCTACGAGCAGTACTTC. Protein sequence: CASSRRDGAYEQYF.

V gene TRBV11-2 combines with J gene TRBJ1-4; D is unclear. The V and J ends lost 2 bases and 1 base respectively, with 14 bases between them. This CDR3 spans 17 amino acids. Per germline, CDR1 SGHAT and CDR2 FQNNGV. The DNA of the CDR3 is TGTGCCAGCAGCTTAACGAGCCTCGCGGGAACTAATGAAAAACTGTTTTTT. Residues: CASSLTSLAGTNEKLFF.

This chain links TRBV6-6 with TRBJ1-6; 9 nucleotides agree with TRBD1. The germline V gene encodes CDR1 MNHNY and CDR2 SVGAGI (reference sequence). This CDR3 spans 15 amino acids. The ends lost 4 bases at V and 7 bases at J; junction bases unmatched: 5. CDR3 nucleotide sequence: TGTGCCAGCAGTTTGACAGGGGGTGGCAATTCACCCCTCCACTTT. Translation: CASSLTGGGNSPLHF.

J is TRBJ1-5 and V is TRBV7-6, with D possibly being TRBD1 (6 bases). This CDR3 has 15 residues. V lost 3 bases and J lost 1, with 10 bases in between. CDR1 SGHVS and CDR2 FNYEAQ come from the germline V gene. Here the CDR3 DNA reads TGTGCCAGCAGCTTGACAGGTTTGAGCAATCAGCCCCAGCATTTT. This codes for CASSLTGLSNQPQHF.

The V and J genes are TRBV11-3 and TRBJ2-2, with D tentatively TRBD1 or TRBD2 (5 bases each). The CDR3 length is 15 residues. V lost 1 base, J lost 3 bases, and 9 bases lay in between. Germline values: CDR1 SGHNT, CDR2 YENEEA. The CDR3 loop reads CASSLGQGDTGELFF. The DNA of the CDR3 is TGTGCCAGCAGCTTAGGGCAGGGAGACACCGGGGAGCTGTTTTTT. The full variable domain, rest sourced from reference TRBV11-3 and TRBJ2-2, is EAGVVQSPRYKIIEKKQPVAFWCNPISGHNTLYWYLQNLGQGPELLIRYENEEAVDDSQLPKDRFSAERLKGVDSTLKIQPAELGDSAVYLCASSLGQGDTGELFFGEGSRLTVL.

This clone was recorded only once. CDR3 residues: CASSLPRTAWGQPQHF. The CDR3 DNA reads TGTGCCAGCAGTTTGCCGCGAACGGCCTGGGGTCAGCCCCAGCATTTT. This chain links TRBV5-4 with TRBJ1-5; D not certain. CDR3 length: 16 residues. Per the germline V gene, CDR1 is SGHNT and CDR2 is YYREEE (reference sequence). Trimming stripped 5 bases from V and 6 bases from J, with 21 bases between. Looking up the rest from reference TRBV5-4 and TRBJ1-5 gives the full variable domain: ETGVTQSPTHLIKTRGQQVTLRCSSQSGHNTVSWYQQALGQGPQFIFQYYREEENGRGNFPPRFSGLQFPNYSSELNVNALELDDSALYLCASSLPRTAWGQPQHFGDGTRLSIL.

Only one count was recorded for this clone. The chain uses TRBV7-2 and TRBJ2-1; 10 bases match TRBD2. This CDR3 region has 16 residues. Germline V gives CDR1 SGHTA, CDR2 FQGNSA. Losses at the gene ends were 1 base for V and 2 bases for J; bases not matched to a gene: 2. The CDR3 nucleotides read TGTGCCAGCAGCTTAGGAAGCGGGGGGGCCTACAATGAGCAGTTCTTC. It codes for CASSLGSGGAYNEQFF.

This chain connects TRBV6-6 to TRBJ2-7; no reliable D call. This CDR3 has 15 residues. With 0 bases removed from V and 3 bases from J, the gap between germline ends came to 12 bases. Germline V gives CDR1 MNHNY, CDR2 SVGAGI (reference sequence). In nucleotides, the CDR3 is TGTGCCAGCAGTTACTCGCGACACGGATACTACGAGCAGTACTTC. Amino acids: CASSYSRHGYYEQYF.

This clone was seen only a few times. J is TRBJ1-2 and V is TRBV29-1, with TRBD1 matching over 7 bases. The CDR3 sequence is 14 residues long. Germline-derived CDR1 and CDR2 are SQVTM and ANQGSEA. V was clipped by 6 bases and J by 4 bases; unmatched bases: 11. The CDR3 sequence is CSVSNPGQFYGYTF. The CDR3 coding sequence is TGCAGCGTAAGCAACCCGGGACAGTTCTATGGCTACACCTTC.